Listed below are T cell receptor beta chains from one sample, sequenced in a study of T cell responses to AZD1222 COVID-19 vaccine. Using immunoSEQ multiplex PCR, the repertoire was profiled, and TCRdb retains in-frame clones only, with some absent. Here the sample spans 66,000 or so clones, about 88% being singletons. The sequencing here drew on peripheral blood, taken on day 0 of AZD1222 vaccination. These TCRs come from an adult in good health. Each CDR3 is given with its conserved first and last residue. The order of the fields is J gene, clone size, V gene, D gene, CDR3 DNA, CDR3 protein. D genes are given only for firm matches. Clone size is shown for a subset of rows, as once, few, many or a class of expanded clone.

TRBJ1-2,.,TRBV5-8,.,TGTGCCAGCAGCTTTTCCTATGGCTACACCTTC,CASSFSYGYTF
TRBJ1-2,.,TRBV7-9,TRBD1,TGTGCCAGCAGCTTAGCGTGGTCAGGGGGCGGCTACACCTTC,CASSLAWSGGGYTF
TRBJ2-3,.,TRBV7-8,.,TGTGCCAGCAGCTTAGATGCAGGGCCTGATACGCAGTATTTT,CASSLDAGPDTQYF
TRBJ2-7,.,TRBV19,.,TGTGCCAGTAGTAAAGGGTATTACGAGCAGTACTTC,CASSKGYYEQYF
TRBJ1-1,.,TRBV19,.,TGTGCCAGTAGTACCGACAGGTGGAACACTGAAGCTTTCTTT,CASSTDRWNTEAFF
TRBJ2-7,.,TRBV15,.,TGTGCCACCAGCAGCGGCTCGAGCGAGTACTTC,CATSSGSSEYF
TRBJ1-5,.,TRBV19,.,TGTGCCAGTAGTAGGGCGGGGAGGGGATTTACGCCCCAGCATTTT,CASSRAGRGFTPQHF
TRBJ1-5,.,TRBV4-3,.,TGCGCCAGCAGCCTATTCAGGGGACAGCCCCAGCATTTT,CASSLFRGQPQHF
TRBJ2-3,.,TRBV11-2,TRBD2,TGTGCCAGCAGCTTATTTGGGGGGAGGGCTCGGGATACGCAGTATTTT,CASSLFGGRARDTQYF
TRBJ1-1,once,TRBV5-4,.,TGTGCCAGCAGCTTGGGGCGGGGGGACACTGAAGCTTTCTTT,CASSLGRGDTEAFF
TRBJ2-7,once,TRBV6-2/TRBV6-3,.,TGTGCCAGCAGTTATCGGAGCTACGAGCAGTACTTC,CASSYRSYEQYF
TRBJ1-2,.,TRBV5-1,.,TGCGCCAGCAGCCCCGCTCCTACAGGGACGTCTGTTGGCTACACCTTC,CASSPAPTGTSVGYTF
TRBJ1-1,.,TRBV6-2/TRBV6-3,.,TGTGCCAGCAGTTCCCCAGGGCCGGTGATGAACACTGAAGCTTTCTTT,CASSSPGPVMNTEAFF
TRBJ1-1,.,TRBV19,.,TGTGCCAGTAGTATTGACTGGGATAGGTCCGCTGAAGCTTTCTTT,CASSIDWDRSAEAFF
TRBJ1-4,.,TRBV18,.,TGTGCCAGCTCACCGGGCAGGGAAGAGAAAAAACTGTTTTTT,CASSPGREEKKLFF
TRBJ2-7,.,TRBV12-3/TRBV12-4,TRBD2,TGTGCCAGCAGCACCCTAGCGGGTCCCGAGCAGTACTTC,CASSTLAGPEQYF
TRBJ1-4,.,TRBV6-5,TRBD1,TGTGCCAGCAGTTACGACGGGGGACAGAATGAAAAACTGTTTTTT,CASSYDGGQNEKLFF
TRBJ2-4,.,TRBV28,TRBD1,TGTGCCAGCAGTTTAGGGGACAGAAAATTCCTCCTAGCCAAAAACATTCAGTACTTC,CASSLGDRKFLLAKNIQYF
TRBJ1-4,.,TRBV5-6,.,TGTGCCAGCAGCGACAGTGAACGGGGAAAACTGTTTTTT,CASSDSERGKLFF
TRBJ1-2,.,TRBV7-9,TRBD1,TGTGCCAGCAGCTTACTGGGGGCAGGGGGTGGCTACACCTTC,CASSLLGAGGGYTF
TRBJ2-4,.,TRBV7-9,.,TGTGCCAGCAGCTTAGCGCTGATAGCGGATGCCAAAAACATTCAGTACTTC,CASSLALIADAKNIQYF
TRBJ1-1,.,TRBV2,TRBD1,TGTGCCAGCAGCCTTCGGACAGGGAAAGCTTTCTTT,CASSLRTGKAFF
TRBJ1-1,.,TRBV5-1,.,TGCGCCAGCAGCTTGGGACAGCCAAACACTGAAGCTTTCTTT,CASSLGQPNTEAFF
TRBJ2-7,.,TRBV5-1,TRBD1,TGCGCCAGCAGCTTGAGGTCAGGGGGTAAATACGAGCAGTACTTC,CASSLRSGGKYEQYF
TRBJ1-2,.,TRBV11-3,.,TGTGCCAGCAGCTTAGATGGGATGAGAGATGGCTACACCTTC,CASSLDGMRDGYTF
TRBJ2-5,.,TRBV6-5,.,TGTGCCAGCAAGGAGAGCCAAGAGACCCAGTACTTC,CASKESQETQYF
TRBJ1-5,.,TRBV28,.,TGTGCCAGCAGTATACCGCGACAGCCCCAGCATTTT,CASSIPRQPQHF
TRBJ1-2,.,TRBV6-5,.,TGTGCCAGCAGGTACAGGAACTATGGCTACACCTTC,CASRYRNYGYTF
TRBJ1-1,few,TRBV27,.,TGTGCCACACTTAACACTGAAGCTTTCTTT,CATLNTEAFF
TRBJ2-2,.,TRBV3-1/TRBV3-2,.,TGTGCCAGCAGCCTAGGGGGGGCCAGGACCGGGGAGCTGTTTTTT,CASSLGGARTGELFF
TRBJ2-7,.,TRBV3-1/TRBV3-2,TRBD1,TGTGCCAGCAGCCACCCCGAGAGGGGGCACGAGCAGTACTTC,CASSHPERGHEQYF
TRBJ2-5,.,TRBV6-2/TRBV6-3,TRBD2,TGTGCCAGCAGTTACGGATTAGTGCGGGGGGGGCAAGAGACCCAGTACTTC,CASSYGLVRGGQETQYF
TRBJ2-1,few,TRBV3-1/TRBV3-2,TRBD1,TGTGCCAGCAGCCCCCGACAGGGTTACTACAATGAGCAGTTCTTC,CASSPRQGYYNEQFF